This TCR beta chain was obtained from a study of CD8 T cells in Susac syndrome (dated by TCRdb to the late 2010s). Concerning the study at large: Repertoire sequencing was used to test whether CD8+ T cell activation and differentiation in Susac syndrome was antigen driven.

High-throughput TCR beta sequencing profiled peripheral blood CD8+ and CD4+ T cells from healthy donors, Susac syndrome patients and multiple sclerosis patients. Healthy donors were included as age- and sex-matched controls. Bulk CD8+ and CD4+ T cells were purified magnetically by negative isolation, whereas CD8+ TEMRA cells were enriched by FACS. Blood was drawn into EDTA tubes, processed within 24 hours, and PBMCs were isolated by density gradient centrifugation. PBMCs intended for TCR sequencing were cryopreserved in liquid nitrogen and thawed later in a water bath at 37 degrees C. A purity of at least 90% was achieved for sorted or isolated CD4+, CD8+ and CD8+ TEMRA cells. Concerning this clonotype: Its specific antigen is unknown. Base qualities are not at hand, and no much larger clone is one base apart.

Study-wide findings and limitations: The TCR sequencing and HLA analysis was acknowledged to have included a relatively small number of individuals.

Between the V and J ends, shortened by 2 bases and 3 bases respectively, the junction contains 13 bases. The CDR3 starts with the cysteine, ends with the phenylalanine, and has 16 residues. The read is trimmed to its CDR3 DNA, 48 bases read in frame from base 1. For CDR1 and CDR2, the germline V gene (reference sequence) lists MNHNY and SVGAGI. RNA was extracted with the RNeasy kit and roughly 0.5 to 1 ug was reverse transcribed using random hexamers. TCR beta CDR3 regions were amplified with the immunoSEQ multiplex PCR assay covering 54 Vbeta and 13 Jbeta segments. PCR amplification bias was corrected using a synthetic template baseline for primer optimization and computational correction. For the original study's pipeline: Reads were annotated to V, D and J genes per IMGT and analyzed with immunoSEQ Analyzer, keeping only productive sequences. To calculate clonality, Shannon entropy was normalized by log2 of the number of productive unique sequences and then subtracted from one. For each patient and control, public and private clones were evaluated among the 100 most prevalent clones. Clones were defined as Susac-specific if absent from the healthy and MS cohorts, from 1052 published viral clones and from other ImmuneACCESS disease sequences. TCRdb trimmed public reads at Q25 via fastp, called clones via MiXCR and kept in-frame beta chains. Under each unique CDR3 protein, matching rows form one entry showing the most common genes and DNA. These V and J calls are TCRdb output, not the study's own analysis. The sample table contains about 190,000 distinct CDR3 sequences; only one count was recorded for 85% to 95% of them. The ten largest clones take up approximately 0.1% of the sample.

This clonotype was obtained from a human donor in good health. This chain is built from TRBV6-6 and TRBJ2-2; the D gene is perhaps TRBD1, from 6 matching bases. The specimen sequenced was CD4+ T cells from PBMCs. The CDR3 region: CASSYPTGPHTGELFF. The nucleotides read TGTGCCAGCAGTTACCCGACAGGCCCGCACACCGGGGAGCTGTTTTTT.